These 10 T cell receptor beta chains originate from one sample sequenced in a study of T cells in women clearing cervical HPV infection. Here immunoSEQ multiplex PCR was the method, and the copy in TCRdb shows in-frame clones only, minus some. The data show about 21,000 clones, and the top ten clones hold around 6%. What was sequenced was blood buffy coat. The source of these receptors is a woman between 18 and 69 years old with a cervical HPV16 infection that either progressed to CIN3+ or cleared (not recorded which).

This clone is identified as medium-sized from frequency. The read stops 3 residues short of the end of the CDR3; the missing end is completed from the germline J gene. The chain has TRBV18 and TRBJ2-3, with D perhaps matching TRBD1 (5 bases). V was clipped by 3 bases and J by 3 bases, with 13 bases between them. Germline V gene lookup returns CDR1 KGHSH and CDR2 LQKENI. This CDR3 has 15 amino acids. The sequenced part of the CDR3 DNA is TGTGCCAGCTCACCTAGGCAGGGTCCGACAGATACG. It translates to CASSPRQGPTDT. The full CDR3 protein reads CASSPRQGPTDTQYF.

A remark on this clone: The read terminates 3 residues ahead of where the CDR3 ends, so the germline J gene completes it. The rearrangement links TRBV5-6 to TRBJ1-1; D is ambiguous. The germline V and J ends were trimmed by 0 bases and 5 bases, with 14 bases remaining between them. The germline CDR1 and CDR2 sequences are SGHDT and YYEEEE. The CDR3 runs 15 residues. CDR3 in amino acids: CASSLEGSTGTEAFF. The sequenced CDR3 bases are TGTGCCAGCAGCTTGGAAGGCTCAACCGGGACTGAA.

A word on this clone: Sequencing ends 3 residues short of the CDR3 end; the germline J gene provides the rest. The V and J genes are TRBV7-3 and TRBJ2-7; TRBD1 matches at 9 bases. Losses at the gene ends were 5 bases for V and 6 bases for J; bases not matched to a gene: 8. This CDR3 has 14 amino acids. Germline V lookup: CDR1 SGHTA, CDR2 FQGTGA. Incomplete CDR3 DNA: TGTGCCAGCAGCCTCACGACAGGGGGAAGCGAG. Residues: CASSLTTGGSE. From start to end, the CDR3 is CASSLTTGGSEQYF.

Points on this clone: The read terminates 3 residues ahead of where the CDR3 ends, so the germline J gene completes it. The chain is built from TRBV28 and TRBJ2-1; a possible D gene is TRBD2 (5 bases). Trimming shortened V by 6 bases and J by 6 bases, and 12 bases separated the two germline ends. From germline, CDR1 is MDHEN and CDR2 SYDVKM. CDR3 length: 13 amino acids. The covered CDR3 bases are TGTGCCAGCAGCGGGCCGCGGGCCAATGAG. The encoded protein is CASSGPRANE. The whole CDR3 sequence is CASSGPRANEQFF.

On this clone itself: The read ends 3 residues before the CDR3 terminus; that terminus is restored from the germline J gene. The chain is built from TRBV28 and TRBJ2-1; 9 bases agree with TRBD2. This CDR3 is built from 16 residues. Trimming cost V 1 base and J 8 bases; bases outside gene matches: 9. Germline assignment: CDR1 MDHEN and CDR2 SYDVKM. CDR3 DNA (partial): TGTGCCAGCAGTTTATCCGTTAGCGGGAGTAGGGATGAG. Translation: CASSLSVSGSRDE. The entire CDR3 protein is CASSLSVSGSRDEQFF.

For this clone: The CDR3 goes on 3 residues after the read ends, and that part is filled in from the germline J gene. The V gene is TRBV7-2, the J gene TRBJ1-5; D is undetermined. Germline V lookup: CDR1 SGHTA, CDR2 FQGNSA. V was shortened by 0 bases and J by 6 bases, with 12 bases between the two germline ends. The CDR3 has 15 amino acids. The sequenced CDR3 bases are TGTGCCAGCAGCTTAGCACGGGGAGTGGGTCAGCCC. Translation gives CASSLARGVGQP. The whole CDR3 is CASSLARGVGQPQHF. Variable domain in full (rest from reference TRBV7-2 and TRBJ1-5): GAGVSQSPSNKVTEKGKDVELRCDPISGHTALYWYRQSLGQGLEFLIYFQGNSAPDKSGLPSDRFSAERTGGSVSTLTIQRTQQEDSAVYLCASSLARGVGQPQHFGDGTRLSIL.

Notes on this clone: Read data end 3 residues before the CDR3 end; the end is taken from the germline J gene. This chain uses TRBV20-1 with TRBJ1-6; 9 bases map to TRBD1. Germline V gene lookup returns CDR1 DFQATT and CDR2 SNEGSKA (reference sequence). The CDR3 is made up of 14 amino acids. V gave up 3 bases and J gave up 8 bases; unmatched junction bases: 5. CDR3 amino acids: CSARWGQGDSPLHF. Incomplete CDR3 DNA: TGCAGTGCTAGGTGGGGACAGGGAGATTCACCC.

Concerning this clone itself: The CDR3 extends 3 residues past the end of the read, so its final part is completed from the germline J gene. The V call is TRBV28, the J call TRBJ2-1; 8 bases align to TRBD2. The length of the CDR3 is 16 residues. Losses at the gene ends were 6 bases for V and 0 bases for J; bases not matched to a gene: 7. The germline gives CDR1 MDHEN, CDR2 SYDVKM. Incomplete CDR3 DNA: TGTGCCAGCAGGCTAGGAACTAGCGGCTCCTACAATGAG. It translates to CASRLGTSGSYNE. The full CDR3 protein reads CASRLGTSGSYNEQFF.

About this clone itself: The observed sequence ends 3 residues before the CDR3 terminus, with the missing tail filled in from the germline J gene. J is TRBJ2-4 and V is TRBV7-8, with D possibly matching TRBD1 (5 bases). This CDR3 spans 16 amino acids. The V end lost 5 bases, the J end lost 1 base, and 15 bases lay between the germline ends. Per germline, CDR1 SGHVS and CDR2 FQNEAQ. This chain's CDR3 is CASSPTETAAKNIQYF. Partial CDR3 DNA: TGTGCCAGCAGCCCGACAGAGACGGCGGCCAAAAACATT.

The CDR3 bases that were read are TGTGCCAGCAGTTCCGGACTAGCCACAGATACG. Translating it yields CASSSGLATDT. Given in full, the CDR3 is CASSSGLATDTQYF. The rearrangement links TRBV6-2 or TRBV6-3 to TRBJ2-3, with 8 nucleotides matching TRBD2. The read ends 3 residues before the CDR3 terminus; that terminus is restored from the germline J gene. Germline-derived CDR1 and CDR2 are MNHEY and SVGEGT. The ends lost 4 bases at V and 2 bases at J; junction bases unmatched: 2. This CDR3 has 14 amino acids.